The subject of this entry is one TCR beta chain. These data are taken from a study of naive CD8 T cells in extremely preterm neonates. CDR3 length: 18 residues. Germline loops: CDR1 MGHDK, CDR2 SYGVNS. Unmatched junction bases numbered 10, after V lost 5 bases and J lost 0 bases. Assay used: immunoSEQ multiplex PCR; TCRdb lists only in-frame clones, some missing. The data contain about 4,900 clones, 97% of them seen just once; the ten biggest clones take up around 0.56%. Elective cesarean births at about 37-41 weeks, without labor or membrane rupture, supplied the cord blood. Live Annexin V-negative naive CD3+CD8+CD45RA+CCR7+ T cells were sorted.

The receptor comes from a newborn in good health. This rearrangement joins TRBV25-1 to TRBJ2-1; the match to TRBD2 covers 10 bases. Specimen: naive CD8+ T cells from cord blood. CDR3 loop: CASSPLERGGSSYNEQFF. The CDR3 DNA reads as TGTGCCAGCAGTCCCCTCGAGCGGGGGGGGAGCTCCTACAATGAGCAGTTCTTC.